These T cell receptor beta chains were read from a single sample in a study of OX40 agonist ivuxolimab in advanced cancers. Some clones are missing from TCRdb's copy, which holds only in-frame ones; the method was immunoSEQ multiplex PCR. The data hold tens of thousands of clones, with roughly nine tenths observed a single time. Specimen: CD4+ or CD8+ T cells sorted from blood, collected in a trial of the OX40 agonist ivuxolimab. Receptors were obtained from an adult with an advanced solid tumor such as melanoma, head and neck, liver or kidney cancer. The CDR3 runs from the conserved cysteine through the conserved F or W. A D gene is named only where the DNA matches it firmly. The listing skips clone size in some rows; elsewhere it reads once, few, many or a size class.

>TRBJ2-1|TRBV5-1|NA|NA
CASSLTQSSYNEQFF
TGCGCCAGCAGCTTGACCCAGAGCTCCTACAATGAGCAGTTCTTC
>TRBJ2-7|TRBV7-2|few|NA
CASSLEGSSYEQYF
TGTGCCAGCAGCTTAGAGGGCAGCTCCTACGAGCAGTACTTC
>TRBJ2-1|TRBV5-1|NA|NA
CASLRWGDNEQFF
TGCGCCAGTCTCCGGTGGGGGGACAATGAGCAGTTCTTC
>TRBJ2-7|TRBV4-1|NA|NA
CASSSMPGGGGDEQYF
TGCGCCAGCAGCAGCATGCCGGGAGGGGGCGGGGACGAGCAGTACTTC
>TRBJ1-2|TRBV5-4|NA|NA
CASSPTGGGYGYTF
TGTGCCAGCAGCCCCACGGGGGGTGGCTATGGCTACACCTTC
>TRBJ2-1|TRBV9|NA|TRBD2
CASTLAGGNEQFF
TGTGCCAGCACCCTAGCGGGGGGCAATGAGCAGTTCTTC
>TRBJ1-2|TRBV7-3|NA|NA
CASSLTRESDYGYTF
TGTGCCAGCAGCTTAACTAGGGAGAGTGACTATGGCTACACCTTC
>TRBJ1-5|TRBV19|NA|NA
CASRPQGDNQPQHF
TGTGCCTCGCGCCCCCAGGGAGACAATCAGCCCCAGCATTTT
>TRBJ1-2|TRBV2|NA|NA
CASSAGRRSTNYGYTF
TGTGCCAGCAGTGCCGGAAGGAGGAGTACTAACTATGGCTACACCTTC
>TRBJ2-5|TRBV6-5|NA|NA
CASSPGTMVRETQYF
TGTGCCAGCAGCCCCGGGACAATGGTGCGAGAGACCCAGTACTTC